This T cell receptor (beta chain) originates from a study of CD8+ T cells in alopecia areata. At the level of the study: Female roughly 7-10-week-old C3H/HeJ recipients received skin from roughly 6-12-month-old C3H/HeJ graft donors with spontaneous alopecia.

Germline V gene sequence: CDR1 FNHDT, CDR2 SITEND (reference sequence). This CDR3 has 13 amino acids. Following RNA extraction, reverse transcription yielded cDNA that acted as the sequencing template. The method was immunoSEQ multiplex PCR; TCRdb's version includes in-frame clones alone and lacks a portion of them. Recorded here are about 300,000 clones, none singletons. A panel of CD4, CD8alpha, NKG2D, NKG2ACE and other markers served to sort pooled cutaneous lymph node cells. As concerns this clone: Mouse names are used for the genes. The read ends 4 residues early relative to the CDR3; the germline J gene fills the gap.

Sequenced sample: CD4+ T cells sorted from a lymph node. The chain couples TRBV19 to TRBJ2-4; TRBD2 aligns across 9 bases. This TCR derives from a C3H/HeJ mouse with alopecia areata. The mice in this strain carry MHC haplotype H2-k. The CDR3: CASSIWGGNTLYF. CDR3 bases read: TGTGCCAGCAGTATCTGGGGGGGAAAC.